The text below deals with one T cell receptor (beta chain). These data belong to a study of Graves' ophthalmopathy and Graves' hyperthyroidism. RNA transcripts provided the template for amplifying TCR beta CDR3 regions. In the first round, RT-PCR was carried out with HTBI primers, and a multiplex PCR formed the second round. From the multiplex PCR reads, TCRdb called clonotypes with MiXCR, one entry per CDR3 protein. This sample carries hundreds of thousands of distinct CDR3 sequences, around 21% of them seen once, and the ten largest clones take 2.5% to 3.5%. CDR1 is MNHEY, CDR2 SVGEGT, per germline. The CDR3 consists of 15 residues. The V segment lost 6 bases and the J segment 4 bases; nucleotides outside the gene matches: 12.

The J gene is TRBJ2-7, the V gene TRBV6-2 or TRBV6-3; 7 positions match TRBD1. The source of this sequence is a woman between 18 and 29 years old with stable Graves' hyperthyroidism. The sequencing input was peripheral blood. CDR3 coding DNA: TGTGCCAGCAGAGACGGCACAGGGGCCTCATACGAGCAGTACTTC. Its protein product is CASRDGTGASYEQYF.